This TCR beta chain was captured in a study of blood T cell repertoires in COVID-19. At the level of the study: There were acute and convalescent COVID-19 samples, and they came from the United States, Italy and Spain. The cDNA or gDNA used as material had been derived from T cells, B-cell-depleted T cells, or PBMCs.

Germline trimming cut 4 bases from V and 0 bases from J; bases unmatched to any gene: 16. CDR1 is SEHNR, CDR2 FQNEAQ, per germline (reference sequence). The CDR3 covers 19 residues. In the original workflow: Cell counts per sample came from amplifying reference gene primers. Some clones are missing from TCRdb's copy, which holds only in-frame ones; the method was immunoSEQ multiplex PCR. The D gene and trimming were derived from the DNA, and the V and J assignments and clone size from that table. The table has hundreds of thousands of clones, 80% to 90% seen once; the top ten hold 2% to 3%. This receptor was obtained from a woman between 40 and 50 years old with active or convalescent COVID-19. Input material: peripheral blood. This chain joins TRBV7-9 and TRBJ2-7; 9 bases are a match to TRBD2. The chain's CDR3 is CASSSTVPAAGGNSYEQYF. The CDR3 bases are TGTGCCAGCAGCTCAACGGTACCGGCAGCGGGAGGTAACTCCTACGAGCAGTACTTC.